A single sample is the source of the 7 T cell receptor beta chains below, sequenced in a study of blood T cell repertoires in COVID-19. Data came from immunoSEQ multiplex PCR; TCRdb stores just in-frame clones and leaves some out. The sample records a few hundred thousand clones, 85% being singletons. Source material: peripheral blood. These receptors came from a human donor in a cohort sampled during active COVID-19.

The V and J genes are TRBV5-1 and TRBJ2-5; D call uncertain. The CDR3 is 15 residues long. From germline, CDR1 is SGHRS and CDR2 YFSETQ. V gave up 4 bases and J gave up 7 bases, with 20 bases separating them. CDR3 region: CASSPGTDLPRTQYF. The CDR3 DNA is TGCGCCAGCAGCCCCGGCACAGACCTTCCGCGGACCCAGTACTTC.

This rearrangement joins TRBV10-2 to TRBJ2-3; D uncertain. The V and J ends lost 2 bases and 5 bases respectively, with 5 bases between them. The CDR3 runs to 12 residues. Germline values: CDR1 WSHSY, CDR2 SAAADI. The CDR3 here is CASSELLDTQYF. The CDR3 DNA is TGCGCCAGCAGTGAGCTTCTAGATACGCAGTATTTT.

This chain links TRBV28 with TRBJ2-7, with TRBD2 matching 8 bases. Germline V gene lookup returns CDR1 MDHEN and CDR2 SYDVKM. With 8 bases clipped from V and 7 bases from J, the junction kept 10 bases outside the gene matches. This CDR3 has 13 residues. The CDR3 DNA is TGTGCCAGCCTCGGGGGGGGCCTTCGGGAGCAGTACTTC. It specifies CASLGGGLREQYF.

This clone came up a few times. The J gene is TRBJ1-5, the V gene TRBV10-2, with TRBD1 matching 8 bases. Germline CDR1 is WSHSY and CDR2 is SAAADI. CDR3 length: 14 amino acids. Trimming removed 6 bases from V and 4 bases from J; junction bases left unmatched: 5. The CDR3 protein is CASSEDRENQPQHF. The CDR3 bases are TGCGCCAGCAGCGAGGACAGGGAGAATCAGCCCCAGCATTTT.

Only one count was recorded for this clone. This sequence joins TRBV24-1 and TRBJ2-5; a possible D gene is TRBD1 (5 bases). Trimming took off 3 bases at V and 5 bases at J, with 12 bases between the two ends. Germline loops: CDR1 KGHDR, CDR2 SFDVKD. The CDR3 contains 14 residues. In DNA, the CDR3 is TGTGCCACCAGTGATACAGGTTGGGCGGAGACCCAGTACTTC. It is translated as CATSDTGWAETQYF.

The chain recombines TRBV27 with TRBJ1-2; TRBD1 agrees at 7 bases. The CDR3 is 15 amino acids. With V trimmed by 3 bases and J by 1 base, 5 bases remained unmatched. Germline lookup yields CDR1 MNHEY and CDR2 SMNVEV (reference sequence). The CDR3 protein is CASSFSGTVNYGYTF. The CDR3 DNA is TGTGCCAGCAGTTTTTCCGGGACAGTTAACTATGGCTACACCTTC.

The DNA for the CDR3 is TGTGCCAGTAGTAGGTCGGACTCAGGCGGTTACGAGCAGTACTTC. Residues: CASSRSDSGGYEQYF. The chain couples TRBV19 to TRBJ2-7, with D maybe TRBD2 (5 bases). Between the trimmed V and J ends, which lost 4 bases and 4 bases, there was a span of 17 bases. Germline lookup yields CDR1 LNHDA and CDR2 SQIVND (reference sequence). The CDR3 is made up of 15 amino acids.